Shown below are 18 T cell receptor beta chains from a single sample sequenced in a study of tissue T cells after allogeneic stem cell transplantation (dated by TCRdb to the early 2020s). The sample's time point, from its label and the paper: human tissue collected at research (rapid) autopsy. Over a roughly three-year period, a research-autopsy study prospectively enrolled under ten adult allo-HCT recipients who had steroid-refractory GVHD. Library preparation used the immunoSEQ multiplex PCR assay. Entries here come from immuneACCESS through TCRdb and include only in-frame sequences with V and J called. Some clones fail to appear in such tables; in the studies checked, an unresolved V gene covers under half of the shortfall, and the cause of the remainder is unknown. Here the sample has about 3,300 clones; over 60% occur a single time. Roughly 22% of the sample comes from the top ten. The sequencing used jejunal tissue, collected at autopsy. The receptors were sampled from a male patient aged 60 or older with steroid-refractory graft-versus-host disease after an allogeneic stem cell transplant. After a transplant, certain T cells may trace back to the graft donor.

The chain couples TRBV6-2 or TRBV6-3 to TRBJ2-1; D may correspond to TRBD1 or TRBD2 (6 bases each). Trimming left V 1 base short and J 6 bases short, with 16 bases between. CDR1 MNHEY and CDR2 SVGEGT come from the germline V gene. This CDR3 contains 16 residues. The DNA of the CDR3 is TGTGCCAGCAGTTACTTGGGGGGCGAGCGACCCAATGAGCAGTTCTTC. Amino acids: CASSYLGGERPNEQFF.

The rearrangement joins TRBV12-3 or TRBV12-4 to TRBJ1-5, with 7 nucleotides matching TRBD1. After removal of 5 bases from V and 4 bases from J, the junction contained 2 bases not matched to a gene. The CDR3 contains 13 residues. The CDR3 sequence: CASSPGQNQPQHF. CDR3 DNA: TGTGCCAGCAGTCCGGGACAGAATCAGCCCCAGCATTTT.

In its sample, this clone was seen a few times. This sequence joins TRBV7-6 and TRBJ2-7; maybe TRBD2 (6 bases). Trimming pared 1 base from V and 3 bases from J, leaving 16 bases between. The germline V gene encodes CDR1 SGHVS and CDR2 FNYEAQ. This CDR3 contains 16 residues. The CDR3 spells CASSLGRRGSYYEQYF. DNA for the CDR3: TGTGCCAGCAGCTTAGGGCGGAGGGGTAGCTACTACGAGCAGTACTTC.

The chain has TRBV19 and TRBJ2-2; 8 bases fit TRBD2. CDR3 length: 16 residues. The V and J ends lost 6 bases and 1 base, in that order; junction bases with no gene match: 7. CDR1 LNHDA and CDR2 SQIVND come from the germline V gene (reference sequence). In nucleotides, the CDR3 is TGTGCCAGTAGGACATGGAGCGGGGGGAACACCGGGGAGCTGTTTTTT. Amino acid sequence: CASRTWSGGNTGELFF.

The genes are TRBV4-2 and TRBJ2-5, with D possibly TRBD2 on 6 matching bases. V was clipped by 1 base and J by 0 bases, with 9 bases between them. This CDR3 region has 15 residues. Per the germline V gene, CDR1 is LGHNA and CDR2 is YNFKEQ. DNA for the CDR3: TGTGCCAGCAGCCAAGCAGGAGGGTACCAAGAGACCCAGTACTTC. This codes for CASSQAGGYQETQYF.

The CDR3 loop is CAISEGQMNTEAFF. CDR3 coding DNA: TGTGCCATCAGTGAAGGACAGATGAACACTGAAGCTTTCTTT. The chain joins TRBV10-3 to TRBJ1-1, with TRBD1 as a possible D gene (6 bases). The V end was cut by 3 bases, the J end by 0 bases, with 8 bases between. The CDR3 is made up of 14 amino acids. The germline V gene has CDR1 ENHRY and CDR2 SYGVKD.

The chain recombines TRBV9 with TRBJ2-5; TRBD2 might be the D (5 bases). Trimming pared 0 bases from V and 7 bases from J, leaving 10 bases between. The length of the CDR3 is 13 residues. Germline V lookup: CDR1 SGDLS, CDR2 YYNGEE. The CDR3 DNA sequence: TGTGCCAGCAGCGTAGTCGCCGGGGTGACCCAGTACTTC. This codes for CASSVVAGVTQYF. Using reference TRBV9 and TRBJ2-5 for the parts outside the CDR3, the full variable domain is DSGVTQTPKHLITATGQRVTLRCSPRSGDLSVYWYQQSLDQGLQFLIQYYNGEERAKGNILERFSAQQFPDLHSELNLSSLELGDSALYFCASSVVAGVTQYFGPGTRLLVL.

The chain couples TRBV3-1 (or the pseudogene TRBV3-2) to TRBJ1-2, with TRBD1 identical over 8 bases. The germline CDR1 and CDR2 sequences are LGHDT and YNNKEL (reference sequence). V lost 4 bases and J lost 6; bases outside the gene matches: 7. The CDR3 spans 14 residues. The CDR3 DNA reads TGTGCCAGCAGCCGGATTCAGGGGGCGAATGGCTACACCTTC. It is translated as CASSRIQGANGYTF.

V gene TRBV12-3 or TRBV12-4 combines with J gene TRBJ1-1, with a weak D call TRBD1 (6 bases). CDR3 length: 12 residues. Trimming shortened V by 4 bases and J by 8 bases, and 11 bases separated the two germline ends. The CDR3 bases are TGTGCCAGCAGTTCGAGGGGGGGAGAAGCTTTCTTT. It translates to CASSSRGGEAFF.

The chain has TRBV7-2 and TRBJ2-2, with unresolved D. V gave up 7 bases and J gave up 4 bases, with 13 bases separating them. CDR1 is SGHTA, CDR2 FQGNSA, per germline. CDR3 size: 14 residues. In DNA form, the CDR3 reads TGTGCCAGCACACCCCACCTGGGCACCGGGGAGCTGTTTTTT. Its protein product is CASTPHLGTGELFF.

The rearrangement uses TRBV10-3 and TRBJ2-7; 9 positions agree with TRBD2. The CDR3 totals 14 residues. Germline CDR1 reads ENHRY; CDR2 reads SYGVKD. V gave up 4 bases and J gave up 3 bases; unmatched junction bases: 4. This chain's CDR3 is CAISVTSGNYEQYF. In nucleotides, the CDR3 is TGTGCCATCAGTGTGACTAGCGGTAACTACGAGCAGTACTTC.

This chain joins TRBV5-1 and TRBJ1-3; no definite D call. Germline V gene sequence: CDR1 SGHRS, CDR2 YFSETQ. The length of the CDR3 is 14 residues. V gave up 4 bases and J gave up 8 bases, with 16 bases separating them. The CDR3: CASSIVPGVDTIYF. The CDR3 bases are TGCGCCAGCAGCATCGTACCGGGAGTTGACACCATATATTTT.

This clone was seen once. The chain recombines TRBV24-1 with TRBJ1-2; 7 bases fit TRBD1. Germline CDR1 reads KGHDR; CDR2 reads SFDVKD. Trimming removed 4 bases from V and 4 bases from J; junction bases left unmatched: 8. The CDR3 is 15 residues long. In DNA, the CDR3 is TGTGCCACCAGTGACCATGACAGGGCGAGCTATGGCTACACCTTC. As protein: CATSDHDRASYGYTF.

The V and J genes are TRBV19 and TRBJ1-2; the match to TRBD1 covers 7 bases. The CDR3 spans 13 residues. Germline-derived CDR1 and CDR2 are LNHDA and SQIVND (reference sequence). Trimming cost V 5 bases and J 5 bases; bases outside gene matches: 5. This CDR3 reads CASSWTGAYGYTF. In DNA, the CDR3 is TGTGCCAGTAGTTGGACAGGAGCTTATGGCTACACCTTC.

The chain employs TRBV24-1 and TRBJ2-2, with 7 bases identical to TRBD1. The CDR3 spans 15 residues. CDR1 and CDR2 from the germline V gene are KGHDR and SFDVKD. Losses at the gene ends were 9 bases for V and 6 bases for J; bases not matched to a gene: 12. CDR3 in DNA: TGTGCCACCCCCGGGACAGTTCTTAGCCCCGGGGAGCTGTTTTTT. It encodes CATPGTVLSPGELFF.

J is TRBJ1-1 and V is TRBV6-5; D is possibly TRBD1 (5 bases). CDR3 size: 15 residues. The germline V gene encodes CDR1 MNHEY and CDR2 SVGAGI. Trimming took 4 bases from V and 3 from J, leaving 15 bases between them. The chain's CDR3 is CASSFGQLKHTEAFF. For the CDR3, the DNA is TGTGCCAGCAGTTTCGGACAATTAAAACACACTGAAGCTTTCTTT.

The chain combines TRBV19 with TRBJ1-6; D remains ambiguous. With 5 bases removed from V and 0 bases from J, the gap between germline ends came to 14 bases. This CDR3 has 17 residues. Germline CDR1 LNHDA, CDR2 SQIVND (reference sequence). CDR3 sequence: CASSSPSGSSYNSPLHF. The CDR3 DNA follows: TGTGCCAGTAGTTCCCCCAGTGGGAGCTCCTATAATTCACCCCTCCACTTT.

This clone ranks as large (0.1 to 1%). At the DNA level, this CDR3 is encoded by other sequences in the same sample as well. The chain is built from TRBV27 and TRBJ2-5; D unresolved. The V gene lost 3 bases and the J gene lost 1 base, with 6 bases spanning the gap. The CDR3 runs to 13 residues. The germline CDR1 and CDR2 sequences are MNHEY and SMNVEV (reference sequence). CDR3 residues: CASSFGIQETQYF. The CDR3 DNA sequence: TGTGCCAGCAGTTTTGGGATCCAAGAGACCCAGTACTTC.